Below are 18 T cell receptor beta chains sequenced from a single sample in a study of OX40 agonist ivuxolimab in advanced cancers. The data were produced by immunoSEQ multiplex PCR, yet TCRdb's version contains in-frame clones alone and is incomplete. The sample lists 40,000 to 60,000 clones; approximately 85% were seen once. Sequences were derived from CD4+ or CD8+ T cells sorted from blood, sampled in a trial of the OX40 agonist ivuxolimab. The receptors here all came from an adult with an advanced solid tumor such as melanoma, head and neck, liver or kidney cancer.

This clone was counted a single time. The gene calls are TRBV19 and TRBJ2-7; 9 bases agree with TRBD1. Germline values: CDR1 LNHDA, CDR2 SQIVND (reference sequence). The CDR3 is 16 amino acids. Losses at the gene ends were 4 bases for V and 2 bases for J; bases not matched to a gene: 9. The CDR3 reads CASSTLPGQGTYEQYF. DNA for the CDR3: TGTGCCAGTAGTACCTTGCCGGGACAGGGTACCTACGAGCAGTACTTC. The variable domain in full, completed from reference TRBV19 and TRBJ2-7, reads DGGITQSPKYLFRKEGQNVTLSCEQNLNHDAMYWYRQDPGQGLRLIYYSQIVNDFQKGDIAEGYSVSREKKESFPLTVTSAQKNPTAFYLCASSTLPGQGTYEQYFGPGTRLTVT.

V and J are TRBV5-5 and TRBJ2-7; a weak D match, TRBD2 (5 bases). The CDR3 spans 16 residues. Per the germline V gene, CDR1 is SGHKS and CDR2 is YYEKEE (reference sequence). V was pared by 4 bases and J by 3 bases, with 20 bases between. The CDR3 sequence: CASSLDLGLTYYEQYF. The CDR3 nucleotides are TGTGCCAGCAGCCTGGATCTAGGACTGACCTACTACGAGCAGTACTTC.

This clone turned up a few times. This chain links TRBV4-3 with TRBJ2-3; 14 bases are a match to TRBD2. CDR3 length: 17 residues. With 4 bases clipped from V and 4 bases from J, the junction kept 7 bases outside the gene matches. Germline V gives CDR1 LGHNA, CDR2 YSLEER. The CDR3 spells CASSPRGTSGSADTQYF. CDR3 DNA sequence: TGCGCCAGCAGCCCCCGAGGGACTAGCGGGAGCGCAGATACGCAGTATTTT.

The V gene is TRBV9, the J gene TRBJ1-4, with TRBD1 matching over 11 bases. Looked up from germline, CDR1 is SGDLS and CDR2 is YYNGEE. Trimming at V came to 0 bases and at J to 7 bases, leaving 2 bases not matched to a gene. The CDR3 has 15 amino acids. The CDR3 protein is CASSVAGTGGEKLFF. The CDR3 coding sequence is TGTGCCAGCAGCGTAGCCGGGACAGGGGGTGAAAAACTGTTTTTT.

This clone appeared a single time. This chain joins TRBV5-1 and TRBJ2-1, with 7 positions matching TRBD2. V dropped 2 bases and J dropped 6; count of bases not matched to a gene: 5. Germline CDR1 SGHRS, CDR2 YFSETQ. CDR3 length: 14 residues. The CDR3 loop is CASSFAGDGNEQFF. The DNA for the CDR3 is TGCGCCAGCAGCTTTGCGGGAGATGGCAATGAGCAGTTCTTC.

The rearrangement uses TRBV7-7 and TRBJ2-5, with 7 bases aligning to TRBD1. This CDR3 is 13 amino acids long. Germline CDR1 and CDR2: SSHAT and FNYEAQ (reference sequence). V gave up 5 bases and J gave up 5 bases; unmatched junction bases: 5. The CDR3 bases are TGTGCCAGCAGCCCACAGGGGAAGGAGACCCAGTACTTC. It codes for CASSPQGKETQYF.

The V call is TRBV9, the J call TRBJ2-7, with TRBD2 identical over 8 bases. Germline V gene data show CDR1 as SGDLS and CDR2 as YYNGEE. CDR3 size: 17 residues. Trimming at V came to 4 bases and at J to 4 bases, leaving 16 bases not matched to a gene. Written as DNA, the CDR3 is TGTGCCAGCAGCTCCCCCCTAGGAGCGGGAGAGATTTACGAGCAGTACTTC. Protein: CASSSPLGAGEIYEQYF. The whole variable domain, remainder taken from reference TRBV9 and TRBJ2-7, is DSGVTQTPKHLITATGQRVTLRCSPRSGDLSVYWYQQSLDQGLQFLIQYYNGEERAKGNILERFSAQQFPDLHSELNLSSLELGDSALYFCASSSPLGAGEIYEQYFGPGTRLTVT.

The chain joins TRBV6-5 to TRBJ2-6; D remains unclear. CDR1 is MNHEY, CDR2 SVGAGI, per germline. The CDR3 length is 15 residues. V was pared by 2 bases and J by 2 bases, with 7 bases between. CDR3 protein: CASSYGSAGANVLTF. The CDR3 nucleotides are TGTGCCAGCAGTTACGGGTCCGCTGGGGCCAACGTCCTGACTTTC.

The chain couples TRBV5-8 to TRBJ1-1; maybe TRBD1 (5 bases). This CDR3 region has 14 residues. Germline loops: CDR1 SGHTS, CDR2 YDEGEE. Trimming removed 4 bases at V and 6 bases at J, with 16 bases between. This CDR3 is CASSPTGDRAEAFF. The CDR3 DNA reads TGTGCCAGCAGCCCGACGGGGGACCGGGCTGAAGCTTTCTTT.

The chain has TRBV21-1 and TRBJ2-2; TRBD1, the table's D call, lacks a check against the DNA. TRBV21-1 is a recognized pseudogene. The CDR3 loop spans 15 amino acids. In nucleotides, the CDR3 is TGTGCCAGCAGCTCCTCGAACAGGGGCACCGGGGAGCTGTTTTTT. It is translated as CASSSSNRGTGELFF.

V usage is TRBV18 and J usage is TRBJ1-4; TRBD1 aligns across 8 bases. The CDR3 spans 16 residues. The germline V gene encodes CDR1 KGHSH and CDR2 LQKENI. Trimming at V came to 6 bases and at J to 8 bases, leaving 14 bases not matched to a gene. The CDR3 DNA sequence: TGTGCCAGCTCCCCATACGGGGGACAGGCTGGCGAAAAACTGTTTTTT. Its protein product is CASSPYGGQAGEKLFF.

The chain couples TRBV27 to TRBJ1-5; D is uncertain. Germline loops: CDR1 MNHEY, CDR2 SMNVEV (reference sequence). The CDR3 has 12 amino acids. V dropped 6 bases and J dropped 3 bases, with 6 bases sitting between them. The CDR3 DNA follows: TGTGCCAGCAGATACCACAATCAGCCCCAGCATTTT. This codes for CASRYHNQPQHF.

In this sample, this clone turned up a few times. The chain uses TRBV18 and TRBJ1-5; D is unresolved. Trimming left V 0 bases short and J 0 bases short, with 12 bases between. Germline CDR1 reads KGHSH; CDR2 reads LQKENI. This CDR3 has 17 amino acids. The CDR3 spells CASSPPGLRNSNQPQHF. As DNA, the CDR3 is TGTGCCAGCTCACCACCCGGGCTAAGAAATAGCAATCAGCCCCAGCATTTT.

This sequence joins TRBV9 and TRBJ2-1; 11 bases are shared with TRBD2. Germline CDR1 reads SGDLS; CDR2 reads YYNGEE. The CDR3 is 14 amino acids. With V trimmed by 1 base and J by 6 bases, 0 bases remained unmatched. The CDR3 spells CASSVLAGGNEQFF. CDR3 bases: TGTGCCAGCAGCGTACTAGCGGGGGGCAATGAGCAGTTCTTC.

The chain carries TRBV25-1 and TRBJ2-3, with D perhaps matching TRBD2 (5 bases). In germline, CDR1 is MGHDK, CDR2 SYGVNS. The V end was cut by 2 bases, the J end by 0 bases, with 12 bases between. The CDR3 sequence is 16 residues long. The CDR3 DNA follows: TGTGCCAGCAGTGAAGTGAGCGGATATAGCACAGATACGCAGTATTTT. Amino acids: CASSEVSGYSTDTQYF.

V gene TRBV7-2 combines with J gene TRBJ2-1; D is unclear. The length of the CDR3 is 14 residues. The germline CDR1 and CDR2 sequences are SGHTA and FQGNSA. Between the trimmed V and J ends, which lost 4 bases and 1 base, there was a span of 8 bases. The CDR3 loop is CASSSQRSYNEQFF. CDR3 sequence (DNA): TGTGCCAGCAGCTCCCAGAGGTCCTACAATGAGCAGTTCTTC.

This chain connects TRBV6-4 to TRBJ2-1; D gene ambiguous. The CDR3 runs to 15 residues. Trimming stripped 0 bases from V and 8 bases from J, with 14 bases between. Germline CDR1 is MRHNA and CDR2 is SNTAGT. CDR3 coding DNA: TGTGCCAGCAGTGACTCGAGGACCGTCGTTCATGAGCAGTTCTTC. Protein: CASSDSRTVVHEQFF.

In nucleotides, the CDR3 is TGTGCCAGTAGTGATAACCGGGCCAAAGGGGCCGGGGAGCTGTTTTTT. It yields the protein CASSDNRAKGAGELFF. V and J are TRBV19 and TRBJ2-2; the D gene is possibly TRBD1 (5 bases). The V end was cut by 5 bases, the J end by 6 bases, with 19 bases between. Germline V lookup: CDR1 LNHDA, CDR2 SQIVND (reference sequence). This CDR3 is built from 16 residues.